One sample yielded the 19 T cell receptor beta chains listed below, sequenced in a study of molecular identifiers for immune sequencing clone quantification (dated by TCRdb to the late 2010s). Library preparation used PCR. Sequencer: NextSeq 500. TCRdb trimmed the raw reads at Q25, called clones with MiXCR and kept productive beta chains. Rows are combined by CDR3 protein, so each entry shows the most common genes and DNA. A total of nearly 650,000 distinct CDR3 sequences appear in this sample, 25% of them only once. The ten biggest clones cover 0.78% of the sample. The sequencing sample was made of naive CD8+ T cells from blood, with Jurkat cell RNA spiked in. The cell subset or site label corresponds to: FACS-sorted CD8+CD4-CCR7+CD45RA+ naive T cells. These receptors all stem from a human donor in good health. Some libraries in this study had Jurkat cell RNA spiked in.

Concerning this clonotype: One base away lies a much larger clone, so this may be a sequencing read error. V gene TRBV6-2 or TRBV6-3 combines with J gene TRBJ2-3; possible D gene TRBD1, 6 bases. The CDR3 runs to 16 residues. Germline assignment: CDR1 MNHEY and CDR2 SVGEGT. Trimming stripped 2 bases from V and 4 bases from J, with 16 bases between. This CDR3 reads CASSYPWGHNADTQYF. CDR3 coding DNA: TGTGCCAGCAGTTACCCTTGGGGACACAACGCAGATACGCAGTATTTT.

V and J are TRBV4-1 and TRBJ2-2; D not certain. This CDR3 spans 15 amino acids. V lost 5 bases and J 0 bases, leaving 10 bases between the germline ends. Germline values: CDR1 MGHRA, CDR2 YSYEKL. Here the CDR3 DNA reads TGCGCCAGCAGCGACGGCGGTTCGAACACCGGGGAGCTGTTTTTT. It is translated as CASSDGGSNTGELFF.

As to this clonotype: The junction shows a germline mismatch at one end, possibly a read error. This chain connects TRBV12-3 or TRBV12-4 to TRBJ2-2; TRBD1 agrees at 7 bases. The CDR3 totals 13 residues. CDR3 sequence: CASSYRGSGELIF. The CDR3, as DNA: TGTGCCAGCAGTTACAGGGGCTCCGGGGAGCTGATTTTT.

The chain is built from TRBV12-3 or TRBV12-4 and TRBJ2-1; weak D call: TRBD2 (5 bases). V lost 3 bases to trimming and J lost 4 bases, with 13 bases between them. The CDR3 spans 15 residues. The DNA for the CDR3 is TGTGCCAGCAGTTTTATGGCAGAGGGATACAATGAGCAGTTCTTC. It translates to CASSFMAEGYNEQFF.

This clonotype was detected ten times or more. This chain joins TRBV6-2 or TRBV6-3 and TRBJ1-5; D gene uncertain. This CDR3 has 16 residues. CDR1 is MNHEY, CDR2 SVGEGT, per germline. V was trimmed by 4 bases and J by 0 bases, leaving 13 bases between them. The CDR3 spells CASSFWEDYSNQPQHF. The CDR3 bases are TGTGCCAGCAGTTTTTGGGAGGACTATAGCAATCAGCCCCAGCATTTT.

The chain couples TRBV7-9 to TRBJ2-7, with 10 bases fitting TRBD1. J was trimmed by 3 bases and V by 5 bases; bases with no gene match: 13. The CDR3 totals 17 residues. Germline CDR1 reads SEHNR; CDR2 reads FQNEAQ (reference sequence). CDR3 residues: CASSPGDRGSTFYEQYF. The CDR3 DNA reads TGTGCCAGCAGCCCGGGGGACAGGGGCTCCACTTTCTACGAGCAGTACTTC.

This clonotype was counted once. This may arise from a read error, as a much more abundant clone is one base away. V gene TRBV19 combines with J gene TRBJ2-1; TRBD2 is a possible D gene (6 bases). From germline, CDR1 is LNHDA and CDR2 SQIVND (reference sequence). The CDR3 loop spans 16 amino acids. V was cut by 3 bases and J by 4 bases, with 16 bases left in between. The CDR3 here is CASSISLASPYNEQFF. As DNA, the CDR3 is TGTGCCAGTAGTATCAGCCTAGCGTCCCCTTACAATGAGCAGTTCTTC.

This clonotype showed up many times. V is TRBV19 and J is TRBJ2-5; D gene unclear. The germline V and J ends were trimmed by 7 bases and 0 bases, with 9 bases remaining between them. This CDR3 region has 13 residues. Germline V CDR1 and CDR2: LNHDA, SQIVND (reference sequence). CDR3 nucleotides: TGTGCCAGTATCGGGCAGCACCAAGAGACCCAGTACTTC. Translation gives CASIGQHQETQYF.

J is TRBJ1-1 and V is TRBV6-2 or TRBV6-3; D gene ambiguous. Germline V gene sequence: CDR1 MNHEY, CDR2 SVGEGT. The ends were cut back, 4 bases at V and 6 bases at J, with 12 bases in the middle. CDR3 size: 13 residues. The CDR3 DNA reads as TGTGCCAGCAGTTTCGCGGGTTGGGCTGAAGCTTTCTTT. This sequence encodes CASSFAGWAEAFF.

About this clonotype: This may be a read error: a much more frequent sequence differs by one nucleotide. This chain connects TRBV7-8 to TRBJ1-1, with D unresolved. The germline gives CDR1 SGHVS, CDR2 FQNEAQ. The CDR3 extends over 13 amino acids. CDR3 DNA: TGTACCAGCAGCTTCGGCAGGACCACTGAAGCTTTCTTT. Protein sequence: CTSSFGRTTEAFF.

This clonotype was found many times. V and J are TRBV25-1 and TRBJ1-5, with D unclear. This CDR3 comprises 14 residues. V shed 5 bases and J shed 1 base, with 9 bases lying between them. Germline CDR1 and CDR2: MGHDK and SYGVNS. The CDR3 DNA sequence: TGTGCCAGCAGTCCGATCGGAAGCAATCAGCCCCAGCATTTT. It translates to CASSPIGSNQPQHF.

In this sample, this clonotype turned up many times. The chain links TRBV29-1 to TRBJ1-5, with D tentatively TRBD1 (5 bases). CDR1 and CDR2 from the germline V gene are SQVTM and ANQGSEA. Trimming cost V 6 bases and J 5 bases, with 14 bases left between them. The CDR3 spans 13 residues. CDR3 sequence: CSVTGAFDQPQHF. The DNA of the CDR3 is TGCAGCGTCACCGGGGCCTTTGATCAGCCCCAGCATTTT.

As concerns this clonotype: Being one base from a much bigger clone, this may be a read error. The chain links TRBV10-3 to TRBJ1-1; D gene ambiguous. The CDR3 sequence is 15 residues long. The germline V gene has CDR1 ENHRY and CDR2 SYGVKD. The CDR3 protein is CAISDAGPMNTEALF. The CDR3 coding sequence is TGTGCCATCAGTGACGCTGGACCGATGAACACTGAAGCTCTCTTT.

This chain joins TRBV19 and TRBJ1-2, with 8 bases identical to TRBD1. The junction had 2 bases not matched to a gene; V was cut back by 8 bases and J by 0 bases. Germline V lookup: CDR1 LNHDA, CDR2 SQIVND (reference sequence). This CDR3 is built from 13 residues. The CDR3 reads CASGTGANYGYTF. The CDR3 region has the DNA TGTGCCAGTGGGACAGGAGCTAACTATGGCTACACCTTC.

This clonotype was observed at least ten times. The rearrangement links TRBV28 to TRBJ1-1; weak D call: TRBD1 (5 bases). CDR1 and CDR2 (germline): MDHEN, SYDVKM. V was trimmed by 5 bases and J by 11 bases, leaving 21 bases between them. The CDR3 spans 14 residues. The CDR3 reads CASSRDPGGHGAFF. The CDR3 DNA follows: TGTGCCAGCAGTCGGGACCCAGGAGGACATGGGGCTTTCTTT.

This clonotype was counted at least ten times. The J gene is TRBJ2-7, the V gene TRBV29-1; 9 bases line up with TRBD1. With 1 base clipped from V and 4 bases from J, the junction kept 5 bases outside the gene matches. Germline V gene data show CDR1 as SQVTM and CDR2 as ANQGSEA. This CDR3 has 14 residues. CDR3 DNA: TGCAGCGTTGAAGCCGACAGGGGGGTGTACGAGCAGTACTTC. The encoded protein is CSVEADRGVYEQYF.

The chain employs TRBV27 and TRBJ2-1; D may be TRBD2 (6 bases). The CDR3 loop spans 16 amino acids. Germline lookup yields CDR1 MNHEY and CDR2 SMNVEV (reference sequence). Trimming took 1 base from V and 6 from J, leaving 16 bases between them. The CDR3 here is CASSLFTGVVGNEQFF. Written as DNA, the CDR3 is TGTGCCAGCAGTTTATTTACGGGAGTGGTTGGCAATGAGCAGTTCTTC.

This clonotype was counted many times. The genes are TRBV6-2 or TRBV6-3 and TRBJ1-5; tentatively, D is TRBD1 (6 bases). The CDR3 sequence is 15 residues long. Per germline, CDR1 MNHEY and CDR2 SVGEGT. V shed 4 bases and J shed 0 bases, with 10 bases lying between them. The CDR3 DNA reads as TGTGCCAGCAGTTGGGGGGCTTATAGCAATCAGCCCCAGCATTTT. This encodes CASSWGAYSNQPQHF.

The rearrangement joins TRBV14 to TRBJ1-4; 8 nucleotides match TRBD1. Germline V gene lookup returns CDR1 SGHDN and CDR2 FVKESK. The CDR3 sequence is 14 residues long. Trimming took 8 bases from V and 7 from J; bases not matched to a gene: 9. The CDR3: CASGHQGAGEKLFF. In DNA, the CDR3 is TGTGCCAGCGGACACCAGGGGGCGGGTGAAAAACTGTTTTTT.